Sequencing of this TCR beta chain was carried out in a study of blood T cell repertoires in COVID-19 (TCRdb year 2020). Study-level background: Samples covering the acute and convalescent phases of COVID-19 were provided by collaborators in the United States, Italy and Spain. HLA class I and class II types, where available, came from metadata supplied by the sample provider rather than from assay-based typing. The samples were drawn from the first 160 participants of the ongoing ImmuneRACE study and from over 950 subjects provided by 6 global collaborators. The repertoires were released in a freely available public database intended as a resource for research on the immune response to SARS-CoV-2. A de-identified subject ID, COVID-19 status, age in years and sex were almost always included in the sample metadata. The material from the prospective study consisted of cDNA or gDNA derived from T cells, B-cell-depleted T cells, or PBMCs. The dataset comprised deeply sampled blood TCRbeta repertoires from subjects exposed to, actively infected with, or recovered from COVID-19. The study at large found these results: How much clinical and demographic metadata was included differed by source and by participant, and the metadata was provided uncurated.

TCRbeta CDR3 regions were amplified from genomic DNA using the immunoSEQ Assay, a bias-controlled multiplex PCR. Under the source paper's analysis protocol: The number of nucleated cells in each sample was estimated by amplification of reference gene primers within the assay. To quantify the absolute abundance of each unique TCRbeta CDR3 rearrangement, sequence reads were collapsed and filtered. For each sample, productive Simpson clonality was calculated as the square root of Simpson's diversity index across productive rearrangements. The clones in this table, taken by TCRdb from immuneACCESS, are in-frame only. Not every clone is retained; where verified, under half of the shortfall comes from an unresolved V gene, and the cause of the rest is unknown. V and J calls and clone size follow that table, whereas D and trimming were derived from the DNA. For this sample the table gives 110,000 to 150,000 clones, of which roughly 83% were detected only once. Of the sample, 5% to 7% falls within the top ten clones.

The CDR3 starts with the cysteine, ends with the phenylalanine, and has 15 residues. Only the CDR3 portion is preserved as DNA: 45 bases, with reading frame beginning at the first base. After removal of 4 bases from V and 6 bases from J, the junction retains 5 bases not matched to a gene. CDR1 is given as SGHTA and CDR2 as FQGNSA, both from the germline V gene. Participants in the prospective study were enrolled through a virtual design, were aged about 18 to 100 years, and lived in 24 United States geographic areas. In the prospective study, cohorts were assigned on the basis of participant-reported clinical history obtained from a screening survey and a study questionnaire. In the prospective study, whole blood, serum and a nasopharyngeal or oropharyngeal swab were collected from each participant by mobile phlebotomists. Prospective study participants could optionally give additional blood draws and questionnaires over a 2-month period. Blood samples from the prospective study were shipped frozen or at room temperature prior to DNA extraction.

To note about this clone: No cognate antigen has been identified for it. Base qualities are not at hand, and no much larger clone is one base apart.

The chain couples TRBV7-2 to TRBJ2-7, and 14 bases in between align with TRBD2. This receptor was taken from a man in his forties or fifties with acute COVID-19. The sequencing input was PBMCs or T cells enriched from blood (not recorded which). This receptor carries the CDR3 CASSSRTSGGSEQYF. The DNA is as follows: TGTGCCAGCAGCTCCCGGACTAGCGGGGGGAGCGAGCAGTACTTC. With the rest looked up from the reference TRBV7-2 and TRBJ2-7 genes rather than sequenced, the full variable domain is GAGVSQSPSNKVTEKGKDVELRCDPISGHTALYWYRQSLGQGLEFLIYFQGNSAPDKSGLPSDRFSAERTGGSVSTLTIQRTQQEDSAVYLCASSSRTSGGSEQYFGPGTRLTVT.